The T cell receptor beta chain under discussion was sequenced for a study of blood T cell repertoires in COVID-19. Background on the study: Material from acute and convalescent COVID-19 was sourced from the United States, Italy and Spain. T cells, B-cell-depleted T cells, or PBMCs provided the cDNA or gDNA that served as material.

Per the authors' pipeline: Amplification of reference gene primers provided the estimated nucleated cell counts. Data came from immunoSEQ multiplex PCR; TCRdb stores just in-frame clones and leaves some out. From that table come the V and J calls and clone size; the DNA was used to work out D and trimming. The sample records about 100,000 clones, roughly 90% being singletons. Germline CDR1 reads LNHNV; CDR2 reads YYDKDF (reference sequence). The V gene end was trimmed by 2 bases and the J gene end by 7 bases; junction bases not matched to a gene: 7. The CDR3 totals 15 residues. This sequence was found in a man aged 55-75 years with acute or convalescent COVID-19. Sequenced input: peripheral blood. The rearrangement uses TRBV15 and TRBJ2-7, with TRBD1 identical over 11 bases. CDR3 bases: TGTGCCACCAGCAGACATGGAGGGACAGGGGGGGAGCAGTACTTC. Residues: CATSRHGGTGGEQYF.